The following is a TCR beta chain sequence with its context. Its matching antigen is unknown. Trimming shortened V by 2 bases and J by 3 bases, and 11 bases separated the two germline ends. Germline lookup yields CDR1 SGHVS and CDR2 FNYEAQ. This CDR3 contains 14 residues. MiXCR was run by TCRdb on the 5' RACE reads, yielding one entry per CDR3 protein. The table shows hundreds of thousands of distinct CDR3 sequences, with roughly an eighth occurring only once. The data were taken from a study of identical twins. Points from the study as a whole: In cord blood, abundant beta clonotypes had fewer insertions; memory showed no trend. Interpretation of the results relied on cross-sectional statistical analysis and not on following the same donors. Among monozygotic twins, out-of-frame TCR alpha sharing exceeded what models predicted.

The same data also contributed to another study, on yellow fever vaccine responses in identical twins. That work states: Vaccine-induced T cell responses in twins were reportedly observed to appear partly convergent, partly personalized.

Sequencing input: PBMCs. The chain has TRBV7-6 and TRBJ2-7; D is unresolved. The TCR originated in a woman aged 18-29 years in good health. The CDR3 here is CASSLTNMGYEQYF. The CDR3 DNA follows: TGTGCCAGCAGCTTAACTAACATGGGCTACGAGCAGTACTTC.